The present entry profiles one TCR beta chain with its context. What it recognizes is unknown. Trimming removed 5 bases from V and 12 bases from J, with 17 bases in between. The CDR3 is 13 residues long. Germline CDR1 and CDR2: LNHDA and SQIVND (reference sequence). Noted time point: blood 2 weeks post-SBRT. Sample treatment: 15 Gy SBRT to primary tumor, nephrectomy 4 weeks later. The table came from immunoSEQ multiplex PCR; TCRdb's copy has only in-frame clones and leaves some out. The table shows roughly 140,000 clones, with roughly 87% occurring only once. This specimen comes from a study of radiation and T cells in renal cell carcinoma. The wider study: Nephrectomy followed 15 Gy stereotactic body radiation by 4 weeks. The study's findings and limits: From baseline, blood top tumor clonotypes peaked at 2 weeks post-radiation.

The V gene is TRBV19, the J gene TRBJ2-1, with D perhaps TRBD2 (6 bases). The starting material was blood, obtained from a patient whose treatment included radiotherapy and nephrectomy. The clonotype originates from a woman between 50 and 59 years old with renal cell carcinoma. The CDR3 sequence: CASSPPGAGPQFF. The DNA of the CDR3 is TGTGCCAGTAGTCCTCCCGGGGCGGGGCCGCAGTTCTTC.